These 11 T cell receptor beta chains originate from one sample sequenced in a study of cytomegalovirus exposure and HLA in healthy donors. It was with 60 Vbeta and 13 Jbeta primers that the PCR ran. Method: immunoSEQ multiplex PCR; TCRdb's copy keeps in-frame clones and lacks some. This sample has about 170,000 clones, with 80% to 85% found just once. The sample comprised PBMCs. The source of these receptors is a male donor in good health and CMV-seronegative.

As to this clone: This CDR3 is also generated by other DNA sequences in the sample. The chain recombines TRBV9 with TRBJ2-5, with D perhaps matching TRBD2 (6 bases). This CDR3 comprises 14 residues. Germline CDR1 reads SGDLS; CDR2 reads YYNGEE. V was shortened by 0 bases and J by 0 bases, with 6 bases between the two germline ends. In DNA, the CDR3 is TGTGCCAGCAGCGTAGGCGGGGACCAAGAGACCCAGTACTTC. The encoded protein is CASSVGGDQETQYF.

The chain combines TRBV19 with TRBJ1-1; 7 bases are shared with TRBD1. Germline-derived CDR1 and CDR2 are LNHDA and SQIVND (reference sequence). CDR3 size: 16 residues. Trimming cost V 2 bases and J 3 bases; bases outside gene matches: 9. The CDR3 coding sequence is TGTGCCAGTAGTATACCGGAGACAGGGTACGACACTGAAGCTTTCTTT. Translated: CASSIPETGYDTEAFF.

With respect to this clone: Germline and junction disagree at one end, which may indicate a read error. The chain has TRBV2 and TRBJ1-4; 11 bases line up with TRBD1. Germline loops: CDR1 SNHLY, CDR2 FYNNEI. The CDR3 loop spans 14 amino acids. CDR3 DNA: TGTGCCAGCAGAGAAGGACAGGGGGCAGTAAAACTGTTTTTT. Its protein is CASREGQGAVKLFF.

This clone was detected a few times. The chain combines TRBV7-8 with TRBJ2-2; the match to TRBD2 covers 8 bases. The V segment lost 2 bases and the J segment 4 bases; nucleotides outside the gene matches: 6. This CDR3 has 16 amino acids. Looked up from germline, CDR1 is SGHVS and CDR2 is FQNEAQ. DNA for the CDR3: TGTGCCAGCAGCTTATCCAGCGGGGGAGGCACCGGGGAGCTGTTTTTT. This translates into CASSLSSGGGTGELFF. Combining the CDR3 with reference TRBV7-8 and TRBJ2-2 gives the whole variable domain GAGVSQSPRYKVAKRGQDVALRCDPISGHVSLFWYQQALGQGPEFLTYFQNEAQLDKSGLPSDRFFAERPEGSVSTLKIQRTQQEDSAVYLCASSLSSGGGTGELFFGEGSRLTVL.

The genes are TRBV14 and TRBJ2-5; 9 bases fit TRBD1. After removal of 4 bases from V and 2 bases from J, the junction contained 8 bases not matched to a gene. Germline V CDR1 and CDR2: SGHDN, FVKESK. There are 16 residues in the CDR3. CDR3 in DNA: TGTGCCAGCAGCCGGTACCCGGGACAGGGTCAAGAGACCCAGTACTTC. Protein sequence: CASSRYPGQGQETQYF. Full variable domain (outside the CDR3, taken from reference TRBV14 and TRBJ2-5): EAGVTQFPSHSVIEKGQTVTLRCDPISGHDNLYWYRRVMGKEIKFLLHFVKESKQDESGMPNNRFLAERTGGTYSTLKVQPAELEDSGVYFCASSRYPGQGQETQYFGPGTRLLVL.

In the case of this clone: At one of its ends the junction is not consistent with the germline gene, which may arise from a read error. This rearrangement joins TRBV25-1 to TRBJ2-4, with 9 nucleotides matching TRBD2. Per germline, CDR1 MGHDK and CDR2 SYGVNS. The CDR3 is 17 residues long. As DNA, the CDR3 is TGTGCCAGCAGTGAGGGGAGCGGGGGACTAGCCAAAAACAGTCAGTACTTC. Its protein product is CASSEGSGGLAKNSQYF.

V and J are TRBV19 and TRBJ2-1; 7 positions agree with TRBD1. The V gene's germline CDR1 is LNHDA and CDR2 SQIVND (reference sequence). The V and J ends lost 6 bases and 0 bases, in that order; junction bases with no gene match: 5. This CDR3 is 15 amino acids long. CDR3 protein: CASRPQGVSYNEQFF. As DNA, the CDR3 is TGTGCCAGTAGGCCGCAGGGGGTCTCCTACAATGAGCAGTTCTTC.

The rearrangement uses TRBV6-5 and TRBJ2-7; 7 bases align to TRBD1. Germline lookup yields CDR1 MNHEY and CDR2 SVGAGI. The CDR3 contains 14 residues. The J segment lost 2 bases and the V segment lost 8 bases, leaving 9 bases of the junction unmatched. CDR3 nucleotides: TGTGCCAGCCTTGGCCAGGGGGTTCCCTACGAGCAGTACTTC. Protein: CASLGQGVPYEQYF.

The chain recombines TRBV12-5 with TRBJ2-5; 9 bases are shared with TRBD1. The end of the DNA is better explained by TRBJ2-7, so the J call may be wrong. The CDR3 is 15 amino acids. CDR1 and CDR2 (germline): LGHNT, FRNRAP. DNA for the CDR3: TGTGCTAGTGCCCAACCCGGGACAGGGAACTACGAGCAGTACTTC. Encoded protein: CASAQPGTGNYEQYF.

J is TRBJ2-7 and V is TRBV28; D unclear. Germline CDR1 and CDR2: MDHEN and SYDVKM. Trimming pared 2 bases from V and 3 bases from J, leaving 2 bases between. The CDR3 has 11 residues. Here the CDR3 reads CASSLLYEQYF. DNA of the CDR3: TGTGCCAGCAGTTTACTCTACGAGCAGTACTTC. The complete variable domain, with remaining parts taken from reference TRBV28 and TRBJ2-7, reads DVKVTQSSRYLVKRTGEKVFLECVQDMDHENMFWYRQDPGLGLRLIYFSYDVKMKEKGDIPEGYSVSREKKERFSLILESASTNQTSMYLCASSLLYEQYFGPGTRLTVT.

This clone has a single count. This rearrangement joins TRBV7-9 to TRBJ1-6, with 7 bases matching TRBD1. The germline V gene has CDR1 SEHNR and CDR2 FQNEAQ (reference sequence). CDR3 size: 16 residues. V lost 7 bases to trimming and J lost 5 bases; unmatched junction nucleotides: 11. The CDR3 DNA follows: TGTGCCAGCACTCAGGGGGGAAACATTGATAATTCACCCCTCCACTTT. It encodes CASTQGGNIDNSPLHF. The full variable domain, with the rest looked up from reference TRBV7-9 and TRBJ1-6, is DTGVSQNPRHKITKRGQNVTFRCDPISEHNRLYWYRQTLGQGPEFLTYFQNEAQLEKSRLLSDRFSAERPKGSFSTLEIQRTEQGDSAMYLCASTQGGNIDNSPLHFGNGTRLTVT.